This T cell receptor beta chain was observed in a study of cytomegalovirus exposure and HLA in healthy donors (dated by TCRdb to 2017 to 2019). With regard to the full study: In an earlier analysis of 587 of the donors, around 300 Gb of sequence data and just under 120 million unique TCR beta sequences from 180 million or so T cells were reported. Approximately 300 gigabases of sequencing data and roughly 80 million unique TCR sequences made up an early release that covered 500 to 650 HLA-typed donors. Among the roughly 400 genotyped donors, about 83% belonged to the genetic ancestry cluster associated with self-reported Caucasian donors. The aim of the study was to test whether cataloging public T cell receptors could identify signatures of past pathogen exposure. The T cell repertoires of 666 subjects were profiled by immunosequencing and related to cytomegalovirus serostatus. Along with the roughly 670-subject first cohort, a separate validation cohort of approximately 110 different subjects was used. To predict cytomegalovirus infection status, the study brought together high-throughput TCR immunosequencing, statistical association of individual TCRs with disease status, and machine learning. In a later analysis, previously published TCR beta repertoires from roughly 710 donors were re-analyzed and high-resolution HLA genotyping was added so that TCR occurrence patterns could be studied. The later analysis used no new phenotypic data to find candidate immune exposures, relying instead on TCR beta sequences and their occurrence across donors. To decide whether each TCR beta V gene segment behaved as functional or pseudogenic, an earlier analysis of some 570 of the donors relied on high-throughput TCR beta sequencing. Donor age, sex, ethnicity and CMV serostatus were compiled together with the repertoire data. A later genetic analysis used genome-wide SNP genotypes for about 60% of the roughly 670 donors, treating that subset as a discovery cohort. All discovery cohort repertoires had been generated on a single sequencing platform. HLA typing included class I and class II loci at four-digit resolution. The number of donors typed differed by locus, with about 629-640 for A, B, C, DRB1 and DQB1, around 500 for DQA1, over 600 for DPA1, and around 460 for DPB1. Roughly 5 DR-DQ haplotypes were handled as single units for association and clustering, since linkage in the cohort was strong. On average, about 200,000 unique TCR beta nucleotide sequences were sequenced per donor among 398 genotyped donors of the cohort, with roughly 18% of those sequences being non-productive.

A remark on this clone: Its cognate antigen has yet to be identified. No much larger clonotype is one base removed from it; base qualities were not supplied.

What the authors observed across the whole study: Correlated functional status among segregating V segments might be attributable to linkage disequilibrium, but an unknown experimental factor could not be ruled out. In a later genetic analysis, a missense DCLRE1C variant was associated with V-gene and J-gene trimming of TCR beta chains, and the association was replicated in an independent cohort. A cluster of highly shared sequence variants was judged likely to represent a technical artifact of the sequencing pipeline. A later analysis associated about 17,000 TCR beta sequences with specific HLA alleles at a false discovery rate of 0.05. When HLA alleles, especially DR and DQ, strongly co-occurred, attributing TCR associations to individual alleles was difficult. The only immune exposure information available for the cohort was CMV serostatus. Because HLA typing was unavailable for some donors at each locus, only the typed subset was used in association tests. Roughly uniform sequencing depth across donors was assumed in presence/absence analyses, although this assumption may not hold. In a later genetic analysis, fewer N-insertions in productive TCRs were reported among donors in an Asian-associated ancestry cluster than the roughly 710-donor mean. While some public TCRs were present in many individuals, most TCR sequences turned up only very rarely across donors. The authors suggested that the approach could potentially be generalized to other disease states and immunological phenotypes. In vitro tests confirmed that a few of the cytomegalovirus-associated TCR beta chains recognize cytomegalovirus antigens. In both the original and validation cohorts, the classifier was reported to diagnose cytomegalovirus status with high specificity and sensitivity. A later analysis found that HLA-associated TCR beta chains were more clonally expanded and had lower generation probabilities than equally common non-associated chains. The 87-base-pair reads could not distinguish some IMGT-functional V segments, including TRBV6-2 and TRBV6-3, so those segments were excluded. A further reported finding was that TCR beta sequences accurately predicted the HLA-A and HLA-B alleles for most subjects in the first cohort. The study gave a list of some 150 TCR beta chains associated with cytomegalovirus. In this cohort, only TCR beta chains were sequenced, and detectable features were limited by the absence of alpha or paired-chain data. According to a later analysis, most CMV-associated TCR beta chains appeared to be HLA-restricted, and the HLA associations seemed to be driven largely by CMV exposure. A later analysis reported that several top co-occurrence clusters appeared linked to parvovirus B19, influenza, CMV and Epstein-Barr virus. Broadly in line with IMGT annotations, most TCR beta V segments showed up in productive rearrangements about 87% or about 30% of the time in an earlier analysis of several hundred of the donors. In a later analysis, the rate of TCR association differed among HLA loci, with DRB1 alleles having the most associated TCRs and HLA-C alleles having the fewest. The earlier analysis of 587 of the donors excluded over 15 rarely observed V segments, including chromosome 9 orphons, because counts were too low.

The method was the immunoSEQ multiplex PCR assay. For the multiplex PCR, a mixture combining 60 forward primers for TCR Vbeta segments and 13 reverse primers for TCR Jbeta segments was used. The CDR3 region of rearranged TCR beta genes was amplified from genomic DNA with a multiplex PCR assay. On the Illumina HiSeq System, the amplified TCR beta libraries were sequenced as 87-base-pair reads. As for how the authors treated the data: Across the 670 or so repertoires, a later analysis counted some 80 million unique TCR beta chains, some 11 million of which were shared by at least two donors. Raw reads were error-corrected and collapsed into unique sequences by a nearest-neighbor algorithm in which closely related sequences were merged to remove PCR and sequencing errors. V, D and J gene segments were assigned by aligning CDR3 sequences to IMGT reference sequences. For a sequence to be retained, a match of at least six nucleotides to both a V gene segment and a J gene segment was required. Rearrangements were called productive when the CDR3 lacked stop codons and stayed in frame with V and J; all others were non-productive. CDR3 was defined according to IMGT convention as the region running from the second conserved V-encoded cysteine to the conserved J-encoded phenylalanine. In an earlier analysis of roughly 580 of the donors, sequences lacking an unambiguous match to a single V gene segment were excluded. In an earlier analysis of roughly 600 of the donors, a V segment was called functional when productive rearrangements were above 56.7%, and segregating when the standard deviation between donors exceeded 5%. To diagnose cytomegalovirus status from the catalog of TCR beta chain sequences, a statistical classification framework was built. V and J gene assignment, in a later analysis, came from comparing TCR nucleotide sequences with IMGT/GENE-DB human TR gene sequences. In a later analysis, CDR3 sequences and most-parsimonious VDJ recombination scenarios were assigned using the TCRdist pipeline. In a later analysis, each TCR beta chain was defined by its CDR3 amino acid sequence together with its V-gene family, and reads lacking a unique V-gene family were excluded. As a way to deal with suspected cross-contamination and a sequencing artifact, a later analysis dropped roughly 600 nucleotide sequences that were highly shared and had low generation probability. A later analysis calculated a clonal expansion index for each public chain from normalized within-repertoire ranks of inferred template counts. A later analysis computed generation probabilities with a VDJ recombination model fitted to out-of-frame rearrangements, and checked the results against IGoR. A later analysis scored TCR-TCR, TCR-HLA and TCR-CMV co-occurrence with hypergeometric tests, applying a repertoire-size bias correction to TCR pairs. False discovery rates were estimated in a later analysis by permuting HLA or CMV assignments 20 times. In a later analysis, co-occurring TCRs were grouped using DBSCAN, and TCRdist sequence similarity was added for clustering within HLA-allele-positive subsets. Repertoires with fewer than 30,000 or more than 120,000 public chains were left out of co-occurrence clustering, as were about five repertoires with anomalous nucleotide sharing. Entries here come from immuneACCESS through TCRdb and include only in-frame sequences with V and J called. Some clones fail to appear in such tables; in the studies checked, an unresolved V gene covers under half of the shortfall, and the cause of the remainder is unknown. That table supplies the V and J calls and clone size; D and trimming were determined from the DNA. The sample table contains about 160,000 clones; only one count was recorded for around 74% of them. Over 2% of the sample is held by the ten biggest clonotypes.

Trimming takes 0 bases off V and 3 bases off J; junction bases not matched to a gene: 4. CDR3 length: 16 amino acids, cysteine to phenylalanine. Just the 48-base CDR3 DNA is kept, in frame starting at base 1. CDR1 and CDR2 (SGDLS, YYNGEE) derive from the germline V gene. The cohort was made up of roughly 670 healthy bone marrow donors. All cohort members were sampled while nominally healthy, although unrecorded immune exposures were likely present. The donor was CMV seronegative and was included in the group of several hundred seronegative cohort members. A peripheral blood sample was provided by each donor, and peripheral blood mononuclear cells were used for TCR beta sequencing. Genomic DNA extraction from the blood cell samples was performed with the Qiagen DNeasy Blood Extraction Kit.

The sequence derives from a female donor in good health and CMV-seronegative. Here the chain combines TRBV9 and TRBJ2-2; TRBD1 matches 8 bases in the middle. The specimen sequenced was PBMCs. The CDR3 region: CASSVGQGAYTGELFF. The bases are TGTGCCAGCAGCGTAGGGCAGGGGGCCTACACCGGGGAGCTGTTTTTT.